This paragraph covers one T cell receptor (beta chain) sequence. The data belong to a study of blood T cell repertoires in COVID-19. Overall study context: From T cells, B-cell-depleted T cells, or PBMCs came the material, which was cDNA or gDNA.

Assay: immunoSEQ multiplex PCR; the TCRdb copy retains only in-frame clones and omits some. The sample gives approximately 220,000 clones, about 83% of which show up once; roughly 6.4% is in the top ten. V was pared by 1 base and J by 5 bases, with 14 bases between. CDR1 is GTSNPN, CDR2 SVGIG, per germline (reference sequence). The CDR3 is made up of 14 amino acids. This TCR derives from a man between 60 and 75 years old who had recovered from COVID-19. The sequencing input was peripheral blood. This rearrangement joins TRBV30 to TRBJ2-5; D might be TRBD2 (5 bases). The CDR3 nucleotides read TGTGCCTGGAGTGGAACTAGTTCGAAGGAGACCCAGTACTTC. Amino acids: CAWSGTSSKETQYF.